What follows are 12 T cell receptor beta chains derived from one specimen sequenced in a study of blood T cell repertoires in COVID-19. Measured with immunoSEQ multiplex PCR; TCRdb has only the in-frame clones, and not every one. The sample yields approximately 160,000 clones, approximately 88% seen once. Material for sequencing was peripheral blood. Receptor source: a woman of 80 years or more with active or convalescent COVID-19.

The chain combines TRBV7-9 with TRBJ1-5; 7 positions match TRBD1. Trimming at V came to 1 base and at J to 2 bases, leaving 11 bases not matched to a gene. Looked up from germline, CDR1 is SEHNR and CDR2 is FQNEAQ (reference sequence). The CDR3 consists of 18 residues. In nucleotides, the CDR3 is TGTGCCAGCAGCTTAGGCTCAGGGGGTATGGAGGGCAATCAGCCCCAGCATTTT. It translates to CASSLGSGGMEGNQPQHF.

This clone has only one observation. V is TRBV6-2 or TRBV6-3 and J is TRBJ1-5, with D uncertain. The CDR3 totals 16 residues. V was clipped by 4 bases and J by 4 bases, with 17 bases between them. The germline CDR1 and CDR2 sequences are MNHEY and SVGEGT. The CDR3 is CASSSRGLPRNQPQHF. The CDR3, as DNA: TGTGCCAGCAGTTCCCGCGGGTTGCCCCGGAATCAGCCCCAGCATTTT.

To note about this clone: The junction does not match germline at one end; this may be a read error. CDR3 sequence: CASSLVGGNEQFF. The CDR3 DNA is TGTGCTAGCAGCTTAGTAGGGGGTAATGAGCAGTTCTTC. The chain carries TRBV7-7 and TRBJ2-1, with a tentative D call TRBD1 (6 bases). This CDR3 has 13 amino acids. The germline CDR1 and CDR2 sequences are SSHAT and FNYEAQ (reference sequence).

The chain links TRBV6-1 to TRBJ1-6; TRBD1 agrees at 7 bases. The CDR3 has 16 amino acids. Per the germline V gene, CDR1 is MNHNS and CDR2 is SASEGT. After removal of 4 bases from V and 6 bases from J, the junction contained 9 bases not matched to a gene. The CDR3 DNA sequence: TGTGCCAGCAGTGTTGAGGGGGCCTTAGGTAATTCACCCCTCCACTTT. Translating gives CASSVEGALGNSPLHF.

This sequence joins TRBV24-1 and TRBJ2-1; TRBD2 aligns across 8 bases. The CDR3 covers 18 residues. CDR1 KGHDR and CDR2 SFDVKD come from the germline V gene. V trimming: 2 bases; J trimming: 0 bases; junction bases outside the gene matches: 8. The CDR3 loop is CATSDSPLGGGSYNEQFF. As DNA, the CDR3 is TGTGCCACCAGTGATTCTCCCCTCGGGGGGGGCTCCTACAATGAGCAGTTCTTC.

Points on this clone: Germline and junction disagree at one end, which may indicate a read error. J is TRBJ1-1 and V is TRBV6-5; D gene ambiguous. CDR1 MNHEY and CDR2 SVGAGI come from the germline V gene. The CDR3 extends over 13 amino acids. CDR3 nucleotides: TGTGCCAGCAGTGACTCGAGATGGACTGAAGCTTTCTTT. Amino acids: CASSDSRWTEAFF.

Only a few counts were recorded for this clone. The V and J genes are TRBV29-1 and TRBJ1-3, with 9 bases matching TRBD1. This CDR3 is 18 amino acids long. Trimming took 3 bases from V and 0 from J; bases not matched to a gene: 12. Germline values: CDR1 SQVTM, CDR2 ANQGSEA. The CDR3: CSVEDGTGTWSSGNTIYF. The CDR3 nucleotides are TGCAGCGTTGAGGATGGGACAGGGACTTGGAGCTCTGGAAACACCATATATTTT. The entire variable domain, with the rest obtained from reference TRBV29-1 and TRBJ1-3, is as follows: SAVISQKPSRDICQRGTSLTIQCQVDSQVTMMFWYRQQPGQSLTLIATANQGSEATYESGFVIDKFPISRPNLTFSTLTVSNMSPEDSSIYLCSVEDGTGTWSSGNTIYFGEGSWLTVV.

The V gene is TRBV9, the J gene TRBJ1-2, with no clear D. Trimming left V 4 bases short and J 6 bases short, with 25 bases between. Germline V gene data show CDR1 as SGDLS and CDR2 as YYNGEE. The CDR3 runs 17 residues. The CDR3 DNA follows: TGTGCCAGCAGCCCCCGGGGAGGGTCGGCGGTTCCAGATGGCTACACCTTC. It specifies CASSPRGGSAVPDGYTF.

J is TRBJ2-3 and V is TRBV19, with 7 bases fitting TRBD2. V shed 1 base, J shed 0 bases, and the junction held 10 bases outside the gene matches. The CDR3 has 18 residues. Germline loops: CDR1 LNHDA, CDR2 SQIVND (reference sequence). The CDR3 coding sequence is TGTGCCAGTAGTATAGGATCGGGGGGAGCCTCTAGCACAGATACGCAGTATTTT. Protein product: CASSIGSGGASSTDTQYF.

A few counts support this clone. In DNA form, the CDR3 reads TGTGCCAGTAGTATCGACAGGGGTGAAGCTTTCTTT. Its protein product is CASSIDRGEAFF. The rearrangement uses TRBV19 and TRBJ1-1; 8 nucleotides align to TRBD1. The V and J ends lost 3 bases and 7 bases, in that order; junction bases with no gene match: 1. Germline CDR1 is LNHDA and CDR2 is SQIVND (reference sequence). This CDR3 is built from 12 residues.

This sequence joins TRBV27 and TRBJ1-2, with D possibly TRBD1 on 6 matching bases. This CDR3 is 17 amino acids long. Deletions cut 5 bases from V and 5 bases from J, with 24 bases between. Germline values: CDR1 MNHEY, CDR2 SMNVEV (reference sequence). The CDR3 bases are TGTGCCAGCAGTCTAGGACAGTCGGATGGATTCAATTATGGCTACACCTTC. As protein: CASSLGQSDGFNYGYTF.

This clone showed up just a few times. The chain links TRBV5-1 to TRBJ2-3; TRBD2 matches at 7 bases. The junction had 6 bases not matched to a gene; V was cut back by 0 bases and J by 5 bases. The length of the CDR3 is 15 residues. Looked up from germline, CDR1 is SGHRS and CDR2 is YFSETQ. The CDR3 DNA sequence: TGCGCCAGCAGCTTGGCAGGACTAGGAGGAGATACGCAGTATTTT. It specifies CASSLAGLGGDTQYF. The full variable domain, in which reference TRBV5-1 and TRBJ2-3 provide the parts outside the CDR3, is KAGVTQTPRYLIKTRGQQVTLSCSPISGHRSVSWYQQTPGQGLQFLFEYFSETQRNKGNFPGRFSGRQFSNSRSEMNVSTLELGDSALYLCASSLAGLGGDTQYFGPGTRLTVL.